A selection of T cell receptor beta chains follows, all from one sample in a study of T cells after yellow fever vaccination. TCRdb re-called the 5' RACE reads through MiXCR, storing one row per CDR3 protein. The table includes about 630,000 distinct CDR3 sequences, around an eighth detected once. The starting material was PBMCs, obtained on the day of the yellow fever booster vaccination. The source is a man aged 25-45 years who received the YFV17D yellow fever vaccine. CDR3s include the opening cysteine and the closing phenylalanine or tryptophan. D genes are given only for firm matches. Clone size is given for some rows only: seen once, a few or many times, or a class if the clone is expanded.

J	D	V	size	DNA	CDR3
TRBJ2-4	-	TRBV9	-	TGTGCCAGCAGCGTAGAAGGGGCTAGCATTCAGTACTTC	CASSVEGASIQYF
TRBJ2-1	TRBD1	TRBV10-2	few	TGCGCCAGCAGACCGGGACAGTACAATGAGCAGTTCTTC	CASRPGQYNEQFF
TRBJ2-5	TRBD1	TRBV20-1	-	TGCAGTGCTAGAGATACAGGGGGTAACCAAGAGACCCAGTACTTC	CSARDTGGNQETQYF
TRBJ2-5	TRBD2	TRBV9	many	TGTGCCAGCAGCGGCGGACTAGCGGGAGTTGAGACCCAGTACTTC	CASSGGLAGVETQYF
TRBJ2-3	-	TRBV7-2	-	TGTGCCAGCAGCCAAAATCCTAGGGGCACAGATACGCAGTATTTT	CASSQNPRGTDTQYF
TRBJ2-1	-	TRBV29-1	-	TGCAGCGTTTTGGATTCCTACAATGAGCAGTTCTTC	CSVLDSYNEQFF
TRBJ2-7	-	TRBV28	-	TGTGCCAGCAGATATACAGGGCCTTCCGCTCGGGAGCAGTACTTC	CASRYTGPSAREQYF
TRBJ1-1	-	TRBV6-1	few	TGTGCCAGCAGTGAACTCAGGGAGACTGAAGCTTTCTTT	CASSELRETEAFF
TRBJ1-2	TRBD1	TRBV7-9	few	TGTGCCAGCACGACAGGGGCCGCATATGGCTACACCTTC	CASTTGAAYGYTF
TRBJ1-4	TRBD1	TRBV19	few	TGTGCCAGTAGGGACCCCGGGACAGACGGTGAAAAACTGTTTTTT	CASRDPGTDGEKLFF
TRBJ1-4	-	TRBV23-1	-	TGCGCCAGCAGTCAATATAAGAAAAAACTGTTTTTT	CASSQYKKKLFF
TRBJ1-1	-	TRBV20-1	few	TGCAGTGCTACCGACACAGGGATGAACACTGAAGCTTTCTTT	CSATDTGMNTEAFF
TRBJ2-7	TRBD1	TRBV10-1	-	TGCGCCAGCAGTGAGTCTTCCCCGACAGGGGACGAGCAGTACTTC	CASSESSPTGDEQYF
TRBJ2-2	-	TRBV6-5	-	TGTGCCAGCAGTTACTCTTACTGGATGAACACCGGGGAGCTGTTTTTT	CASSYSYWMNTGELFF
TRBJ2-1	TRBD2	TRBV28	-	TGTGCCAGCAGTTTGCTAGCGGACCACAATGAGCAGTTCTTC	CASSLLADHNEQFF
TRBJ2-7	TRBD1	TRBV20-1	-	TGCAGTGCTAGTTTTGGGACAGAGAGCTCCTACGAGCAGTACTTC	CSASFGTESSYEQYF
TRBJ1-2	TRBD1	TRBV4-3	many	TGCGCCAGCAGAATGACAGGGCAATATGGCTACACCTTC	CASRMTGQYGYTF
TRBJ1-1	-	TRBV29-1	-	TGCAGCGTTGTCGGGCAGGGGAACACTGAAGCTTTCTTT	CSVVGQGNTEAFF
TRBJ2-5	-	TRBV20-1	-	TGCGGTGCCACCAGGGTGGGAGAAGAGACCCAGTACTTC	CGATRVGEETQYF
TRBJ2-3	TRBD2	TRBV4-3	few	TGCGCCAGCAGCCAAGTTGCGGGAGGGACAGATACGCAGTATTTT	CASSQVAGGTDTQYF
TRBJ2-1	TRBD2	TRBV5-4	-	TGTGCCAGCAGCTTGGCTAGCGGGAGGGCCTACAATGAGCAGTTCTTC	CASSLASGRAYNEQFF
TRBJ2-3	TRBD2	TRBV20-1	-	TGCAGTGCTAGAGGGGCGGGAGCATCAAGGTCAGATACGCAGTATTTT	CSARGAGASRSDTQYF
TRBJ2-7	-	TRBV12-3/TRBV12-4	few	TGTGCCAGCAGTTCTACCTCCCCCAGGGACCTCTACGAGCAGTACTTC	CASSSTSPRDLYEQYF
TRBJ2-1	-	TRBV28	many	TGTGCCAGCAGTTTTACCGGAGGTGAGCAGTTCTTC	CASSFTGGEQFF
TRBJ2-1	TRBD1	TRBV15	few	TGTGCCACCGATAGCGGACAGGGGATGGGTGAGCAGTTCTTC	CATDSGQGMGEQFF